This T cell receptor beta chain was sequenced for a study of control samples from healthy donors and cancer patients. CDR3 length: 16 amino acids. Germline loops: CDR1 LNHDA, CDR2 SQIVND (reference sequence). Trimming cost V 3 bases and J 2 bases, with 14 bases left between them. TCRdb's copy holds only in-frame clones and misses some; the assay was immunoSEQ multiplex PCR. The sample carries roughly 180,000 clones, around 90% recorded once. Sequencing used blood. This clonotype originated in a middle-aged woman in good health. The chain combines TRBV19 with TRBJ1-5; perhaps TRBD1 as D (5 bases). CDR3 sequence (DNA): TGTGCCAGTAGTATCTTTCTATCGGGGGGCAATCAGCCCCAGCATTTT. Translated: CASSIFLSGGNQPQHF.